This T cell receptor (beta chain) derives from a study of T cells in Graves' hyperthyroidism and ophthalmopathy. Study summary: The blood sample was taken at first diagnosis, before treatment began.

Stable hyperthyroidism: no ophthalmopathy progression over 18 months of follow-up. This clonotype was observed at least ten times. The antigen is undetermined. Researchers amplified the TCR beta CDR3 regions from RNA transcripts. First-round RT-PCR with HTBI primers amplified the TCR CDR3 region. Each CDR3 protein is one row after TCRdb ran MiXCR on the multiplex PCR reads. Among approximately 740,000 distinct CDR3 sequences listed, less than 15% were seen once. V was pared by 2 bases and J by 1 base, with 8 bases between. This CDR3 contains 14 residues. Study-wide findings and caveats: Ophthalmopathy was identified by the model a median 6.5 months ahead of onset.

The receptor was derived from a woman between 18 and 29 years old with Graves' hyperthyroidism. The rearrangement joins TRBV12-3 or TRBV12-4 to TRBJ1-1; no firm D call. The material sequenced was blood. CDR3 amino acids: CASSLSYENTEAFF. The CDR3 DNA reads TGTGCCAGCAGTTTAAGTTACGAGAACACTGAAGCTTTCTTT.